The rows below give T cell receptor beta chains drawn from one sample of a study of blood T cells in healthy people across ages. TCRdb ran MiXCR on the 5' RACE reads and lists one entry per CDR3 protein. The repertoire holds roughly 550,000 distinct CDR3 sequences, 24% seen once, with approximately 8.7% in the top ten. These data were likewise used in another study, on T cells of mothers and their children.

Material: blood. These TCRs come from a boy younger than 18 in good health. Both conserved end residues are part of each CDR3. D genes are given only for firm matches.

v_gene	d_gene	len	j_gene	CDR3aa
TRBV14	TRBD2	15	TRBJ2-7	CASSQELAGIDEQYF
TRBV6-6	TRBD1	13	TRBJ1-1	CASSTQGMPEAFF
TRBV7-9	.	16	.	CASSPQGGSGVNEQFF
TRBV9	.	13	TRBJ2-5	CASGRGPQETQYF
TRBV5-5	.	13	TRBJ1-2	CASSLGGFYGYTF
TRBV4-2	TRBD1	17	TRBJ2-3	CASSRWDRELITDTQYF
TRBV28	.	14	TRBJ1-4	CASSLPSRGEKLFF
TRBV5-1	TRBD2	17	TRBJ2-3	CASSLEGLAASTDTQYF
TRBV5-4	TRBD1	15	TRBJ2-3	CASSLRQGVADTQYF
TRBV30	.	14	TRBJ1-1	CAWSVARGNTEAFF
TRBV10-3	.	16	TRBJ2-5	CAISESIGLGQETQYF
TRBV7-6	TRBD1	19	TRBJ2-4	CASSSRTQTGRLAKNIQYF
TRBV3-1	.	15	TRBJ2-7	CASSQDAGSSYEQYF
TRBV29-1	.	13	TRBJ2-2	CSVTGGRAGELFF
TRBV4-1	TRBD1	15	TRBJ1-3	CASSQETGAFNTIYF
TRBV6-5	.	15	TRBJ1-1	CASSYSTSGDTEAFF
TRBV7-2	.	13	TRBJ1-6	CASSFFHGSPLHF
TRBV5-6	.	16	TRBJ2-3	CASSLRTLTSTDTQYF
TRBV19	.	14	TRBJ2-5	CASSIATVKETQYF
TRBV20-1	TRBD2	15	TRBJ2-5	CSASPASGRKETQYF
TRBV15	.	13	TRBJ2-7	CATSRFGAYEQYF
TRBV6-2/TRBV6-3	TRBD2	17	.	CASSYPRGQAGVAEQFF
TRBV20-1	.	10	.	CSASRHEQYF
TRBV5-1	.	15	TRBJ2-2	CASSSAGQNTGELFF
TRBV18	.	18	TRBJ2-1	CASSPATVEDEDFNEQFF
TRBV6-6	.	15	TRBJ1-4	CASSYSRPWDEKLVF
TRBV11-2	TRBD1	14	TRBJ2-3	CASSFADRADTQYF
TRBV4-1	.	14	TRBJ2-7	CASSAQGTSYEQYF
TRBV14	TRBD2	17	TRBJ2-5	CASSHGLAGSTRETQYF
TRBV28	.	14	TRBJ1-2	CASSLTSRGYGYTF
TRBV29-1	.	13	TRBJ2-7	CSGATSPGDEQYF
TRBV28	TRBD2	16	TRBJ2-7	CASSFFGVAGSYEQYF
TRBV29-1	TRBD2	15	TRBJ2-3	CSVGGGRGPPDTQYF
TRBV29-1	.	9	TRBJ2-5	CSVEVGRSF
TRBV7-6	.	17	TRBJ2-5	CASSLAPERSLQETQYF
TRBV6-2/TRBV6-3	.	17	TRBJ2-3	CASSFVRPGLNTDTQYF
TRBV7-2	TRBD1	20	.	CASSSRQGAKAGGTTYEQYF
TRBV12-3/TRBV12-4	.	14	TRBJ1-4	CASSPQGINEKLFF
TRBV2	TRBD2	15	TRBJ2-1	CATNALGLAANEQFF
TRBV12-3/TRBV12-4	.	13	TRBJ1-1	CASSFYGGSEAFF
TRBV12-3/TRBV12-4	TRBD2	16	TRBJ2-7	CASSPSGTRPSYEQYF
TRBV5-1	.	13	TRBJ1-1	CASSLRGGSEAFF
TRBV7-8	.	15	TRBJ1-1	CASSLEAGTGTEAFF
TRBV5-1	.	13	TRBJ1-4	CASSLGQPEKLFF
TRBV6-5	TRBD1	14	TRBJ2-7	CASKRDRDIYEQYF
TRBV3-1	.	13	TRBJ1-1	CASSQSGYPEAFF